The 19 T cell receptor beta chains listed next were all sequenced from one sample in a study of cytomegalovirus exposure and HLA in healthy donors. PCR was performed using 60 Vbeta and 13 Jbeta primers. Method: immunoSEQ multiplex PCR; TCRdb's copy keeps in-frame clones and lacks some. The sample has approximately 190,000 clones, around 80% seen once. The sequencing input was PBMCs. Receptors were obtained from a man in his forties or fifties in good health and CMV-seropositive.

CDR3 coding DNA: TGCGCCAGCAGCCAAGTGAGCTTCACAGATACGCAGTATTTT. Amino acid sequence: CASSQVSFTDTQYF. The rearrangement joins TRBV4-3 to TRBJ2-3, with no clear D. The CDR3 extends over 14 amino acids. Germline V gene lookup returns CDR1 LGHNA and CDR2 YSLEER. V lost 1 base to trimming and J lost 2 bases, with 7 bases between them.

The V call is TRBV19, the J call TRBJ1-1, with D possibly TRBD1 on 6 matching bases. There are 15 residues in the CDR3. Germline V lookup: CDR1 LNHDA, CDR2 SQIVND (reference sequence). With 5 bases removed from V and 1 base from J, the gap between germline ends came to 14 bases. The CDR3 is CASSERGAGNTEAFF. CDR3 nucleotide sequence: TGTGCCAGTAGTGAGCGGGGGGCGGGGAACACTGAAGCTTTCTTT.

This chain links TRBV5-1 with TRBJ2-1; 8 bases are a match to TRBD2. Germline CDR1 SGHRS, CDR2 YFSETQ. The CDR3 is 13 amino acids. J lost 7 bases, V lost 0 bases, and 0 bases had no gene match. CDR3 sequence (DNA): TGCGCCAGCAGCTTGGCGGGGGGGAATGAGCAGTTCTTC. It encodes CASSLAGGNEQFF.

This clone was seen only a few times. The V gene is TRBV2, the J gene TRBJ1-1, with a possible D match to TRBD1 (6 bases). V was cut by 7 bases and J by 3 bases, with 12 bases left in between. The length of the CDR3 is 13 residues. Germline V gene data show CDR1 as SNHLY and CDR2 as FYNNEI. CDR3 residues: CASIRPGDTEAFF. The CDR3 DNA sequence: TGTGCCAGCATACGGCCAGGGGACACTGAAGCTTTCTTT.

The chain uses TRBV5-1 and TRBJ2-3, with D possibly TRBD2 on 6 matching bases. The CDR3 is 16 amino acids. Germline CDR1 is SGHRS and CDR2 is YFSETQ. The V end was cut by 4 bases, the J end by 0 bases, with 15 bases between. This CDR3 reads CASSPPGSGSTDTQYF. For the CDR3, the DNA is TGCGCCAGCAGCCCCCCCGGGAGCGGAAGCACAGATACGCAGTATTTT.

This rearrangement joins TRBV9 to TRBJ2-1, with unresolved D. This CDR3 has 13 residues. Germline V gene data show CDR1 as SGDLS and CDR2 as YYNGEE. V dropped 4 bases and J dropped 7 bases, with 12 bases sitting between them. The CDR3: CASSPRVRNEQFF. DNA for the CDR3: TGTGCCAGCAGCCCCCGGGTGAGGAATGAGCAGTTCTTC.

This rearrangement joins TRBV5-1 to TRBJ2-1; D is perhaps TRBD1 (5 bases). Germline loops: CDR1 SGHRS, CDR2 YFSETQ. The CDR3 covers 13 residues. The V and J ends lost 0 bases and 8 bases respectively, with 9 bases between them. CDR3 sequence: CASSLEQGYEQFF. In nucleotides, the CDR3 is TGCGCCAGCAGCTTGGAGCAGGGTTATGAGCAGTTCTTC.

The rearrangement joins TRBV5-3 to TRBJ1-1; possible D gene TRBD1, 5 bases. TRBV5-3 is an ORF for which the function is uncertain. Trimming took off 2 bases at V and 1 base at J, with 9 bases between the two ends. CDR3 length: 14 residues. CDR3 bases: TGTGCCAGAAGCTTTGCAGGGAAGAACACTGAAGCTTTCTTT. Protein sequence: CARSFAGKNTEAFF.

This chain connects TRBV27 to TRBJ2-3; 10 positions match TRBD2. Trimming at V came to 8 bases and at J to 5 bases, leaving 10 bases not matched to a gene. The CDR3 sequence is 15 residues long. The V gene's germline CDR1 is MNHEY and CDR2 SMNVEV (reference sequence). The DNA for the CDR3 is TGTGCCAGCCAAATCCTAGCGGGAGCGGGAGATACGCAGTATTTT. Amino acid sequence: CASQILAGAGDTQYF.

V gene TRBV29-1 combines with J gene TRBJ2-5; TRBD1 might be the D (6 bases). In germline, CDR1 is SQVTM, CDR2 ANQGSEA. Trimming removed 7 bases at V and 5 bases at J, with 17 bases between. CDR3 size: 13 residues. The CDR3 here is CSATPQGQETQYF. DNA for the CDR3: TGCAGCGCCACCCCCCAGGGGCAGGAGACCCAGTACTTC.

The J gene is TRBJ1-5, the V gene TRBV28; 8 bases line up with TRBD1. After removal of 2 bases from V and 3 bases from J, the junction contained 3 bases not matched to a gene. Germline loops: CDR1 MDHEN, CDR2 SYDVKM. The CDR3 extends over 15 amino acids. The CDR3 spells CASSLGQGINQPQHF. In DNA form, the CDR3 reads TGTGCCAGCAGTTTAGGACAGGGTATCAATCAGCCCCAGCATTTT.

The chain recombines TRBV29-1 with TRBJ2-5; TRBD1 agrees at 12 bases. The DNA matches TRBJ2-7 better at its end, which makes the J call doubtful. CDR3 length: 14 residues. Germline V CDR1 and CDR2: SQVTM, ANQGSEA. DNA for the CDR3: TGCAGCGTTGGGGGACAGGGGGCAGGCTACGAGCAGTACTTC. Residues: CSVGGQGAGYEQYF.

CDR3 protein: CASSLPGHNTGELFF. In DNA, the CDR3 is TGTGCCAGCAGCTTACCGGGACATAACACCGGGGAGCTGTTTTTT. The rearrangement uses TRBV7-2 and TRBJ2-2; weak D call: TRBD1 (6 bases). V was trimmed by 2 bases and J by 2 bases, leaving 9 bases between them. The CDR3 has 15 residues. CDR1 SGHTA and CDR2 FQGNSA come from the germline V gene.

The chain recombines TRBV6-5 with TRBJ2-3, with D perhaps TRBD1 (8 bases). The CDR3 sequence is 14 residues long. The V gene lost 5 bases and the J gene lost 10 bases, with 19 bases spanning the gap. Germline V gene data show CDR1 as MNHEY and CDR2 as SVGAGI. DNA of the CDR3: TGTGCCAGCAGTGAGGCACAGGGGGGGCTTTCGCAGTATTTT. This encodes CASSEAQGGLSQYF.

V usage is TRBV6-1 and J usage is TRBJ2-5; D is ambiguous. V lost 0 bases to trimming and J lost 4 bases, with 18 bases between them. The CDR3 has 17 residues. Germline V gene data show CDR1 as MNHNS and CDR2 as SASEGT. CDR3 DNA: TGTGCCAGCAGTGAAGCCGCGGTCCCCTGGTCGGGAGAGACCCAGTACTTC. This translates into CASSEAAVPWSGETQYF.

The chain is built from TRBV11-2 and TRBJ2-7, with a tentative D call TRBD1 (6 bases). Germline V gene lookup returns CDR1 SGHAT and CDR2 FQNNGV. The V end was cut by 6 bases, the J end by 7 bases, with 19 bases between. This CDR3 spans 14 amino acids. The CDR3 bases are TGTGCCAGCAGTTCTCCAGGGGTAGCTGGAGAGCAGTACTTC. It codes for CASSSPGVAGEQYF.

This clone was seen once. In DNA, the CDR3 is TGCGCCAGCAGCCAGTTCATGGGGGCGAGCACTGAAGCTTTCTTT. Translated: CASSQFMGASTEAFF. The chain is built from TRBV4-3 and TRBJ1-1; a weak D match, TRBD1 (6 bases). The V end lost 3 bases, the J end lost 4 bases, and 15 bases lay between the germline ends. In germline, CDR1 is LGHNA, CDR2 YSLEER. CDR3 length equals 15 residues.

This sequence joins TRBV23-1 and TRBJ2-2, with a tentative D call TRBD2 (5 bases). TRBV23-1 is filed as an ORF, its function uncertain. The V gene lost 1 base and the J gene lost 0 bases, with 15 bases spanning the gap. The CDR3 extends over 18 amino acids. DNA of the CDR3: TGCGCCAGCAGTCAATGCAAGAGGGTACTCACGAACACCGGGGAGCTGTTTTTT. It codes for CASSQCKRVLTNTGELFF.

V gene TRBV5-1 combines with J gene TRBJ1-6, with 8 nucleotides matching TRBD1. The CDR3 contains 13 residues. V shed 2 bases and J 9 bases; nucleotides not matched to a gene: 1. Germline V lookup: CDR1 SGHRS, CDR2 YFSETQ. CDR3 coding DNA: TGCGCCAGCAGCTTCGGACAGGGTTCACCCCTCCACTTT. As protein: CASSFGQGSPLHF. Based on the CDR3 plus reference TRBV5-1 and TRBJ1-6, the full variable domain is KAGVTQTPRYLIKTRGQQVTLSCSPISGHRSVSWYQQTPGQGLQFLFEYFSETQRNKGNFPGRFSGRQFSNSRSEMNVSTLELGDSALYLCASSFGQGSPLHFGNGTRLTVT.